This entry lists 9 T cell receptor beta chains sequenced from one sample in a study of vaccination effects on CD4 cells after COVID-19. The authors isolated CD4+ T cells after roughly eleven days of culture. Only in-frame clones appear in the TCRdb table, and some are missing; sequencing was by immunoSEQ multiplex PCR. The data hold 50,000 to 60,000 clones, with 60% to 85% observed a single time. The antigens for these receptors are not known. Sequenced here: CD4+ T cells from PBMCs cultured without peptide, sampled before COVID-19 vaccination. The receptors come from a human donor who received a COVID-19 vaccine.

The gene calls are TRBV18 and TRBJ1-1, with D unclear. Germline V gives CDR1 KGHSH, CDR2 LQKENI. This CDR3 has 15 residues. The ends were cut back, 3 bases at V and 5 bases at J, with 16 bases in the middle. The CDR3 DNA follows: TGTGCCAGCTCACCTTCCTCCGTGCGGCGGACTGAAGCTTTCTTT. Translated, it gives CASSPSSVRRTEAFF.

This sequence joins TRBV5-1 and TRBJ2-5; tentative D call: TRBD1 (5 bases). Per the germline V gene, CDR1 is SGHRS and CDR2 is YFSETQ. The CDR3 is made up of 15 amino acids. Trimming shortened V by 1 base and J by 0 bases, and 10 bases separated the two germline ends. CDR3 bases: TGCGCCAGCAGCTTGTTTCTCAGGGACCAAGAGACCCAGTACTTC. Translated: CASSLFLRDQETQYF.

This sequence joins TRBV18 and TRBJ2-7; possibly TRBD1 for D (5 bases). Trimming stripped 2 bases from V and 3 bases from J, with 11 bases between. In germline, CDR1 is KGHSH, CDR2 LQKENI. The CDR3 sequence is 14 residues long. CDR3 loop: CASSPRFDSYEQYV. CDR3 DNA sequence: TGTGCCAGCTCACCAAGATTCGACAGCTACGAGCAGTACGTC.

The chain carries TRBV4-1 and TRBJ1-5; D uncertain. Looked up from germline, CDR1 is MGHRA and CDR2 is YSYEKL. The CDR3 runs 16 residues. Trimming removed 0 bases from V and 7 bases from J, with 16 bases in between. The CDR3 DNA sequence: TGCGCCAGCAGCCAAGATGGGGTGAGGGTTGGGCAGCCCCAGCATTTT. Translating it yields CASSQDGVRVGQPQHF.

The V and J genes are TRBV18 and TRBJ1-3; TRBD1 matches 7 bases. CDR1 is KGHSH and CDR2 is LQKENI in the germline V gene. The J segment lost 0 bases and the V segment lost 4 bases, leaving 6 bases of the junction unmatched. CDR3 length: 16 amino acids. As DNA, the CDR3 is TGTGCCAGCTCACGACCGGGACAGCGCTCTGGAAACACCATATATTTT. This sequence encodes CASSRPGQRSGNTIYF.

CDR3 nucleotides: TGTGCCAGCAGCCAAAACCTAGATCTCACAGATACGCAGTATTTT. It specifies CASSQNLDLTDTQYF. V is TRBV11-2 and J is TRBJ2-3; D call uncertain. V was cut by 5 bases and J by 2 bases, with 14 bases left in between. The CDR3 spans 15 residues. Germline CDR1 and CDR2: SGHAT and FQNNGV.

The gene calls are TRBV3-1 (or the pseudogene TRBV3-2) and TRBJ1-1, with D perhaps matching TRBD1 (5 bases). With 4 bases removed from V and 1 base from J, the gap between germline ends came to 19 bases. This CDR3 region has 17 residues. From germline, CDR1 is LGHDT and CDR2 YNNKEL (reference sequence). CDR3 nucleotides: TGTGCCAGCAGCCGCTCCTTTGGGGGTAGGGCGAACACTGAAGCTTTCTTT. Amino acids: CASSRSFGGRANTEAFF.

This CDR3 reads CATSRDRVSDTQYF. For the CDR3, the DNA is TGTGCCACCAGCAGAGATAGGGTGTCGGATACGCAGTATTTT. The genes are TRBV15 and TRBJ2-3; D call uncertain. There are 14 residues in the CDR3. CDR1 is LNHNV, CDR2 YYDKDF, per germline (reference sequence). The ends were cut back, 0 bases at V and 6 bases at J, with 10 bases in the middle.

This chain connects TRBV19 to TRBJ1-1; TRBD1 matches 8 bases. V dropped 10 bases and J dropped 5; count of bases not matched to a gene: 9. The CDR3 sequence is 13 residues long. Per germline, CDR1 LNHDA and CDR2 SQIVND (reference sequence). The DNA for the CDR3 is TGTGCCACTAACAGGGGGTCTTCAACTGAAGCTTTCTTT. Its protein is CATNRGSSTEAFF.